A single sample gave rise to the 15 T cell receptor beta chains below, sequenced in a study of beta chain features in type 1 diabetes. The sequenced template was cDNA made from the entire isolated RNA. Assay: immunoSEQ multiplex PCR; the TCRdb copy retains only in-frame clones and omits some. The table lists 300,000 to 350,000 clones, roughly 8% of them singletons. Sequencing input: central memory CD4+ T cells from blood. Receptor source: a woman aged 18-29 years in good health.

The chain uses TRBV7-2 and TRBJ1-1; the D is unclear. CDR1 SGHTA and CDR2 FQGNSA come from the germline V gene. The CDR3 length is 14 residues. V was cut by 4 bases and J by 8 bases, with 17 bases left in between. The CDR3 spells CASSSYTAAAEAFF. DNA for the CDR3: TGTGCCAGCAGCTCGTATACGGCGGCAGCCGAAGCTTTCTTT. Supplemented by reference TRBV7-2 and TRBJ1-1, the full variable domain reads GAGVSQSPSNKVTEKGKDVELRCDPISGHTALYWYRQSLGQGLEFLIYFQGNSAPDKSGLPSDRFSAERTGGSVSTLTIQRTQQEDSAVYLCASSSYTAAAEAFFGQGTRLTVV.

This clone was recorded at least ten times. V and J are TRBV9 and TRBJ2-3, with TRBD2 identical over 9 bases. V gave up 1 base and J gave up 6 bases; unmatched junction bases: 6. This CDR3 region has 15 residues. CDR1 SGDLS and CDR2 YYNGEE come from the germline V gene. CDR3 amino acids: CASSVLAGSRDTQYF. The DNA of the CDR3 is TGTGCCAGCAGCGTACTAGCGGGATCTCGTGATACGCAGTATTTT.

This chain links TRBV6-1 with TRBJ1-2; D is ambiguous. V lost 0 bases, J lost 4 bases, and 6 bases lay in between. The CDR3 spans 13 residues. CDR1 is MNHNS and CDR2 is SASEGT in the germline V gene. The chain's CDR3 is CASSEASFYGYTF. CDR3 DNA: TGTGCCAGCAGTGAAGCGTCTTTCTATGGCTACACCTTC.

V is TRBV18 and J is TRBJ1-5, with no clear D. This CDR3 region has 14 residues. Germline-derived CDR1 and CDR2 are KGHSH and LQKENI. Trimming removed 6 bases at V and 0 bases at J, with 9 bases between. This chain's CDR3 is CASSAGNSNQPQHF. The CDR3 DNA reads TGTGCCAGCTCCGCCGGGAATAGCAATCAGCCCCAGCATTTT.

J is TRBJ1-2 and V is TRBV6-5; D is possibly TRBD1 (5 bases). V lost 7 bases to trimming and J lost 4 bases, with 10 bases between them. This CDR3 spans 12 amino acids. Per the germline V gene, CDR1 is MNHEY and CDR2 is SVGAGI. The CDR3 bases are TGTGCCAGCACAGCCGACAGCTATGGCTACACCTTC. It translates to CASTADSYGYTF.

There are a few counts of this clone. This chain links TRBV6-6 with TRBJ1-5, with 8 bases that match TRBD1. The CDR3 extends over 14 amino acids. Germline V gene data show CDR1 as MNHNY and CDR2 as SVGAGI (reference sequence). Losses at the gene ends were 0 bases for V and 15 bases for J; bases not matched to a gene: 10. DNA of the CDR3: TGTGCCAGCAGTTACTCTGCAGGGGGCTCAAGTTTGCATTTT. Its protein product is CASSYSAGGSSLHF.

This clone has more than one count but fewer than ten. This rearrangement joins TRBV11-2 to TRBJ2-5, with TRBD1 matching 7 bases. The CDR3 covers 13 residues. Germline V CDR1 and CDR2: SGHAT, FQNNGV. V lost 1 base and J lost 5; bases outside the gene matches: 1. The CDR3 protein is CASSLGRGETQYF. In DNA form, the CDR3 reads TGTGCCAGCAGCTTAGGCAGGGGGGAGACCCAGTACTTC.

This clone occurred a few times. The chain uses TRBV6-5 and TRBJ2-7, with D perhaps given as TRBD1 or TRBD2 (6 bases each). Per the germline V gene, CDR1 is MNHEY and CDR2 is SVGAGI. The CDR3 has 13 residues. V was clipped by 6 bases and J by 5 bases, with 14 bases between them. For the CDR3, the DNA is TGTGCCAGCAGAACAGGGAGGTCTCACGAGCAGTACTTC. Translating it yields CASRTGRSHEQYF.

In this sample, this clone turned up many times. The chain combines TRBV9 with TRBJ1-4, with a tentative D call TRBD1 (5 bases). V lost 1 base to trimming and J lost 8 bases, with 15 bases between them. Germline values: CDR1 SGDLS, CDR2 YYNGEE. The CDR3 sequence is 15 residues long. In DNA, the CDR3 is TGTGCCAGCAGCGTATCCCCCGCCCGGGGGGAAAAACTGTTTTTT. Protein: CASSVSPARGEKLFF.

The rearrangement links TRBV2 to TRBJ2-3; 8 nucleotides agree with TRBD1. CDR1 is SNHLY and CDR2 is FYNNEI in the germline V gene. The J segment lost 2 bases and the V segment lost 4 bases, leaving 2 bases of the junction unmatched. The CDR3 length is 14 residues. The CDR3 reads CASSAQGVTDTQYF. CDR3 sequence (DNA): TGTGCCAGCAGTGCACAGGGGGTCACAGATACGCAGTATTTT.

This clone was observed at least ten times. The CDR3 sequence is CASSEWYGTSGSEQFF. Written as DNA, the CDR3 is TGTGCCAGCAGTGAATGGTATGGGACTAGCGGGAGTGAGCAGTTCTTC. The V and J genes are TRBV25-1 and TRBJ2-1; 14 positions agree with TRBD2. The CDR3 is 16 amino acids. J was trimmed by 9 bases and V by 1 base; bases with no gene match: 5. Germline V CDR1 and CDR2: MGHDK, SYGVNS.

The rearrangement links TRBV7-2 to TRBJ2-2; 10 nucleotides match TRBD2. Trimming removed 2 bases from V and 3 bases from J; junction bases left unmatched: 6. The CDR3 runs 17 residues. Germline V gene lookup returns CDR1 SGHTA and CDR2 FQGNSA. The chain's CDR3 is CASSLSPGLADTGELFF. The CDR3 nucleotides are TGTGCCAGCAGCTTAAGCCCCGGACTAGCGGACACCGGGGAGCTGTTTTTT. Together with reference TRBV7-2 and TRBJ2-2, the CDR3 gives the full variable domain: GAGVSQSPSNKVTEKGKDVELRCDPISGHTALYWYRQSLGQGLEFLIYFQGNSAPDKSGLPSDRFSAERTGGSVSTLTIQRTQQEDSAVYLCASSLSPGLADTGELFFGEGSRLTVL.

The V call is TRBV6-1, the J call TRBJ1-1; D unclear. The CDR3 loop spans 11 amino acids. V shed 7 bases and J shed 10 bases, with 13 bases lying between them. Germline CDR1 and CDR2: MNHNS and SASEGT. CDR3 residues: CASTVGERAFF. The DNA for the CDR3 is TGTGCCAGCACCGTTGGCGAGCGAGCTTTCTTT.

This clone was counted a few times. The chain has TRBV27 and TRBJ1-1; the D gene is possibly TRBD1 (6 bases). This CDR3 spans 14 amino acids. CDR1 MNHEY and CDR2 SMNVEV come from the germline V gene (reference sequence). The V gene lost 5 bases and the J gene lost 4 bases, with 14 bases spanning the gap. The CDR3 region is CASSGTFGGTEAFF. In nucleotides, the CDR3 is TGTGCCAGCAGTGGGACATTTGGGGGCACTGAAGCTTTCTTT.

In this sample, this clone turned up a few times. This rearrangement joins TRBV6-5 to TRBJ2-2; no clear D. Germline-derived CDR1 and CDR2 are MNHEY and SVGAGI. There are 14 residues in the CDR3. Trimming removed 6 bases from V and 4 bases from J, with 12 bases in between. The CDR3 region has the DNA TGTGCCAGCAGCCGCCTCCGCGGCACCGGGGAGCTGTTTTTT. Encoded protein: CASSRLRGTGELFF.